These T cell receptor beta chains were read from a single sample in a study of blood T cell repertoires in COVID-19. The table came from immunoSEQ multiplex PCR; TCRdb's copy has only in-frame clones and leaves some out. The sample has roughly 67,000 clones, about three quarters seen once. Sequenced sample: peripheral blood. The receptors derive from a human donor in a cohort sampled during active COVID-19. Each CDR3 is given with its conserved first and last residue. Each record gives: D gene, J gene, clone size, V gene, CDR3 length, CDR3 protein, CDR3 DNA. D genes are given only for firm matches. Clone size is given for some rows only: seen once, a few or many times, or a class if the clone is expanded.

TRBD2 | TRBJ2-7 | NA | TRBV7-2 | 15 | CASSLGGGAPYEQYF | TGTGCCAGCAGCTTAGGCGGGGGGGCCCCCTACGAGCAGTACTTC
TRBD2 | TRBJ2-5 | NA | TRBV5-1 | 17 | CASSLAGLAGGGETQYF | TGCGCCAGCAGCTTGGCCGGACTAGCGGGAGGGGGAGAGACCCAGTACTTC
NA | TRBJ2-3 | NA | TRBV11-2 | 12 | CASSSSTDTQYF | TGTGCCAGCAGTTCTAGCACAGATACGCAGTATTTT
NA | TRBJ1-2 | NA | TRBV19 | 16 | CASSAGTGQRGYGYTF | TGTGCCAGTAGTGCTGGTACAGGGCAACGGGGCTATGGCTACACCTTC
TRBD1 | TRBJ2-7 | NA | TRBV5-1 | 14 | CASSIQGDQYEQYF | TGCGCCAGCAGCATACAGGGGGACCAATACGAGCAGTACTTC
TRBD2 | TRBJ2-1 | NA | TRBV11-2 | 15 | CASSLVAGGQHEQFF | TGTGCCAGCAGCTTAGTAGCGGGAGGGCAGCATGAGCAGTTCTTC
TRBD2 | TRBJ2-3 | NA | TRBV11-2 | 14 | CASSRLAGVDTQYF | TGTGCCAGCAGCCGACTAGCGGGAGTGGATACGCAGTATTTT
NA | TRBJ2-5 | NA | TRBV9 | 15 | CASSSTPRYQETQYF | TGTGCCAGCAGCTCTACTCCGCGGTACCAAGAGACCCAGTACTTC
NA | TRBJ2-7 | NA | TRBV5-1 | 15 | CASRPTGSSSYEQYF | TGCGCCAGCAGGCCAACAGGGTCCAGCTCCTACGAGCAGTACTTC
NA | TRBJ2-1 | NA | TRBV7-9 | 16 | CASSSWGGISYNEQFF | TGTGCCAGCAGCTCCTGGGGCGGGATATCCTACAATGAGCAGTTCTTC
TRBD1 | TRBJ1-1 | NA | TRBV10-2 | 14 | CASSEGGQGSEAFF | TGCGCCAGCAGTGAGGGGGGACAGGGCTCTGAAGCTTTCTTT
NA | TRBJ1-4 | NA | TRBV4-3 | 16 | CASSQDGRGPNEKLFF | TGCGCCAGCAGCCAAGACGGGAGAGGCCCTAATGAAAAACTGTTTTTT
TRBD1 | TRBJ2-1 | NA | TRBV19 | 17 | CASTGQGTPLHYNEQFF | TGTGCCAGTACGGGACAGGGAACGCCTCTACATTACAATGAGCAGTTCTTC
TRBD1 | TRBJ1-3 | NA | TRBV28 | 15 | CASSLLGQGLNTIYF | TGTGCCAGCAGTTTACTGGGACAGGGTCTGAACACCATATATTTT
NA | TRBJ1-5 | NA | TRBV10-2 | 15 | CASSEEGVGNQPQHF | TGCGCCAGCAGTGAAGAGGGGGTGGGCAATCAGCCCCAGCATTTT
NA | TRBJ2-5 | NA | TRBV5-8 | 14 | CASSPPRTAETQYF | TGTGCCAGCAGCCCCCCGCGGACAGCAGAGACCCAGTACTTC
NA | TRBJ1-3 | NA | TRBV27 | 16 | CASSLPTGFSGNTIYF | TGTGCCAGCAGTCTACCTACAGGGTTCTCTGGAAACACCATATATTTT
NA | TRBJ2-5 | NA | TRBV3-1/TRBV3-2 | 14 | CASSQVRDKETQYF | TGTGCCAGCAGCCAAGTTCGAGATAAAGAGACCCAGTACTTC
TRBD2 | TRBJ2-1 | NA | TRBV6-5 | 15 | CASTGLAGGGNEQFF | TGTGCCAGCACCGGACTAGCGGGAGGAGGCAATGAGCAGTTCTTC
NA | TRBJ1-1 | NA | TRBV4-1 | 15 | CASSQHRVRGTEAFF | TGCGCCAGCAGCCAACACAGGGTACGTGGCACTGAAGCTTTCTTT
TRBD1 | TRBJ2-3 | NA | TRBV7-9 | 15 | CASSSGTVTSDTQYF | TGTGCCAGCAGCTCTGGGACAGTAACATCAGATACGCAGTATTTT
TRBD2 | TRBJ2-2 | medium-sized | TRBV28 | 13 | CAVAGTNTGELFF | TGTGCAGTAGCGGGAACGAACACCGGGGAGCTGTTTTTT
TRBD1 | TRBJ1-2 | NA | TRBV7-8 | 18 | CASSLGGTQGAVLYGYTF | TGTGCCAGCAGCTTAGGCGGTACACAGGGGGCCGTACTCTATGGCTACACCTTC
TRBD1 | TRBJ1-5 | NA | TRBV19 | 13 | CASSVTGDQPQHF | TGTGCCAGTTCGGTCACAGGGGATCAGCCCCAGCATTTT
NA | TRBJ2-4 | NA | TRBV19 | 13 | CASTNSEVPIQYF | TGTGCCAGCACCAACTCTGAGGTACCCATTCAGTACTTC
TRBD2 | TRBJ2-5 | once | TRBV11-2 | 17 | CASSPSPTSGGRETQYF | TGTGCCAGCAGCCCCTCCCCCACTAGCGGGGGTCGGGAGACCCAGTACTTC
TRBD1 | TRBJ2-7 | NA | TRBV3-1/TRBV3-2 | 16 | CASSPAGGTGGFTQYF | TGTGCCAGCAGCCCGGCAGGGGGGACAGGGGGGTTCACGCAGTACTTC
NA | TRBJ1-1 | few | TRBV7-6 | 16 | CASSYSGVGGNTEAFF | TGTGCCAGCAGCTACAGCGGCGTGGGGGGGAACACTGAAGCTTTCTTT
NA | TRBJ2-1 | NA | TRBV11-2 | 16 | CASSLGLGGLAPEQFF | TGTGCCAGCAGCTTAGGATTGGGTGGTCTAGCCCCTGAGCAGTTCTTC
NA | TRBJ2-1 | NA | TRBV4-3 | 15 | CASSQERQGYNEQFF | TGCGCCAGCAGCCAAGAACGGCAGGGATACAATGAGCAGTTCTTC
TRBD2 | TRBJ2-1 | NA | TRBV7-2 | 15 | CASSYSGLAGDEQFF | TGTGCCAGCAGCTATTCGGGACTAGCGGGAGATGAGCAGTTCTTC
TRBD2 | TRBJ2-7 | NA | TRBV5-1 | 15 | CASSLVTGGTYEQYF | TGCGCCAGCAGCTTGGTTACGGGAGGTACCTACGAGCAGTACTTC
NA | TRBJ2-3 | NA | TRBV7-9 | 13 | CASSPHGGDTQYF | TGTGCCAGCAGCCCACACGGGGGAGATACGCAGTATTTT
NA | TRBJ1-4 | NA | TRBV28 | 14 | CASSPSGQTEKLFF | TGTGCCAGCAGTCCGTCTGGACAGACCGAAAAACTGTTTTTT
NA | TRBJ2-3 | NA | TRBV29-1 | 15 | CSVLRPEASTDTQYF | TGCAGCGTTCTACGACCTGAGGCTAGCACAGATACGCAGTATTTT
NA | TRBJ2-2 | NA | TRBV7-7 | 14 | CASSLDLTRGELFF | TGTGCTAGCAGCTTAGACCTTACTAGAGGGGAGCTGTTTTTT
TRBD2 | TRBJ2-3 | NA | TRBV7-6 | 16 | CASSSRTSGRRGTQYF | TGTGCCAGCAGCTCCCGGACTAGCGGGAGGAGGGGTACGCAGTATTTT
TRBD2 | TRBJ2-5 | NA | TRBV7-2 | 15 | CASSLGTWGGETQYF | TGTGCCAGCAGCTTAGGGACCTGGGGGGGAGAGACCCAGTACTTC
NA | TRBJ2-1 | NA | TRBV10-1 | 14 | CASSESRADNEQFF | TGCGCCAGCAGTGAGTCGAGGGCAGACAATGAGCAGTTCTTC
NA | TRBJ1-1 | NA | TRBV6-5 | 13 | CASSKQGEVEAFF | TGTGCCAGCAGCAAGCAGGGTGAAGTTGAAGCTTTCTTT
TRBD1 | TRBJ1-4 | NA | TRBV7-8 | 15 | CASSSNTGVNEKLFF | TGTGCCAGCAGCTCAAATACAGGGGTTAATGAAAAACTGTTTTTT
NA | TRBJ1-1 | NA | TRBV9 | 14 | CASSKGLMNTEAFF | TGTGCCAGCAGCAAGGGACTGATGAACACTGAAGCTTTCTTT
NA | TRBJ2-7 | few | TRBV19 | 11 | CASRGPYEQYF | TGTGCCAGTAGGGGCCCCTACGAGCAGTACTTC
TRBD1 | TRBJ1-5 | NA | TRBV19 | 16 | CASSIMGGQGGQPQHF | TGTGCCAGTAGTATAATGGGTGGACAGGGTGGTCAGCCCCAGCATTTT
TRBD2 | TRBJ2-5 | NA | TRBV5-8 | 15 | CASSSPGLAQETQYF | TGTGCCAGCAGCTCACCGGGACTAGCGCAAGAGACCCAGTACTTC
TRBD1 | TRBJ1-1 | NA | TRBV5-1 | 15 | CASSEQGAGNTEAFF | TGCGCCAGCAGCGAACAGGGGGCAGGAAACACTGAAGCTTTCTTT
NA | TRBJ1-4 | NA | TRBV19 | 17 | CASSISNIPGNYEKLFF | TGTGCCAGTAGTATCAGTAACATTCCGGGGAACTATGAAAAACTGTTTTTT
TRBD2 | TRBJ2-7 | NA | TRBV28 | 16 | CASSSPRTSGSGRAYF | TGTGCCAGCAGTTCTCCCCGGACTAGCGGGTCGGGACGAGCGTACTTC
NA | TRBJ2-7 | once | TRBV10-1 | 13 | CATRQSGSYEQYF | TGCGCCACGCGGCAGAGTGGATCCTACGAGCAGTACTTC
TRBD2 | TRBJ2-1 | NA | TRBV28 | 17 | CASSSGTSGSYYNEQFF | TGTGCCAGCAGTTCGGGGACTAGCGGGAGTTACTACAATGAGCAGTTCTTC
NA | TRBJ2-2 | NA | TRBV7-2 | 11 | CASSPQGELFF | TGTGCCAGCAGCCCCCAAGGGGAGCTGTTTTTT
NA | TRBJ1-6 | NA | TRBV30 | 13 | CAWSETDNSPLHF | TGTGCCTGGAGTGAAACAGATAATTCACCCCTCCACTTT